This T cell receptor (beta chain) originates from a study of cytomegalovirus exposure and HLA in healthy donors. The PCR contained 60 Vbeta and 13 Jbeta primers. Profiled with immunoSEQ multiplex PCR; TCRdb holds only in-frame clones, not every one. This table has over 150,000 clones, roughly four fifths appearing once. Study results and caveats: Among TCR sequences, most were rare, though some public TCRs appeared in many donors. TCR beta V- and J-gene trimming was later associated with a missense DCLRE1C variant.

As for this clone: Its target is not known.

The ends lost 0 bases at V and 6 bases at J; junction bases unmatched: 7. The CDR3 is made up of 16 amino acids. Germline assignment: CDR1 LNHDA and CDR2 SQIVND (reference sequence). The sample taken for sequencing was PBMCs. This sequence joins TRBV19 and TRBJ2-1, with 8 positions matching TRBD2. The receptor's source is a man aged 35 to 55 in good health and CMV-seronegative. CDR3 loop: CASSIDRGGAFNEQFF. The CDR3 nucleotides are TGTGCCAGTAGTATAGATCGGGGGGGGGCCTTCAATGAGCAGTTCTTC.